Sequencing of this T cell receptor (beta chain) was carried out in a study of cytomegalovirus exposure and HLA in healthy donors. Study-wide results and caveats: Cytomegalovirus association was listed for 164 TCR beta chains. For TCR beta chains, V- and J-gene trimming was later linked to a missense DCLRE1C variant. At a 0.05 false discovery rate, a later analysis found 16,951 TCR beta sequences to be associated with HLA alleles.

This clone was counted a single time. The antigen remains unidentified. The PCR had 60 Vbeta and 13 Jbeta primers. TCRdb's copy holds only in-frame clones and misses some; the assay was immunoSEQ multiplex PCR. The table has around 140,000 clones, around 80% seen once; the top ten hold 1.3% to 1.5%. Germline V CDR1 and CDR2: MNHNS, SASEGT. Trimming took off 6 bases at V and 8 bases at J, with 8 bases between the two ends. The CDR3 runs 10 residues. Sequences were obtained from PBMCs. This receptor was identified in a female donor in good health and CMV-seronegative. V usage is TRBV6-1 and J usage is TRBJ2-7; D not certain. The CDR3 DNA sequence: TGTGCCAGCAGCGAACTAAAGCAGTACTTC. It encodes CASSELKQYF.